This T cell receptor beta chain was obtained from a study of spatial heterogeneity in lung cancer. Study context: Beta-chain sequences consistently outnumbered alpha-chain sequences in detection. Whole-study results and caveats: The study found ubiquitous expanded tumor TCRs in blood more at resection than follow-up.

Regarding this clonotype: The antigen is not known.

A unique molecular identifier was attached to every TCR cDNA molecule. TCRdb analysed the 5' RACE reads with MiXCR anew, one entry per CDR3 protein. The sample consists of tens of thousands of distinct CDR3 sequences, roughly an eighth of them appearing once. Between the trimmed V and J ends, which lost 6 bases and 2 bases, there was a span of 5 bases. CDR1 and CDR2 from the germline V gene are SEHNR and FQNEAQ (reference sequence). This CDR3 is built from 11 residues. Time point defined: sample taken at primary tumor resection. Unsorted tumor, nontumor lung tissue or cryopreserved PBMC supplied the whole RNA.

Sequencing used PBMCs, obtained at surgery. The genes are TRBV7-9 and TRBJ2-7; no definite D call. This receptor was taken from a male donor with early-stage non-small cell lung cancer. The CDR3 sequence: CASRSAYEQYF. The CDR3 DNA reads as TGTGCCAGCAGGTCCGCCTACGAGCAGTACTTC.